The clone carrying this T cell receptor beta chain has more than one count but fewer than ten. The antigen remains unidentified. The sample originates from a study of T cell repertoires in cytomegalovirus infection. The wider study: Epitope selection comprised recently identified HLA-C-restricted CMV epitopes and well-studied HLA-B-restricted CMV epitopes. Public TCR beta signatures indicated both CMV infection and matching HLA type. Study-wide results and limits: CMV carriers having the relevant HLA were flagged by cumulative public TCR beta family frequency. HLA-C-restricted CMV-specific TCR beta clonotypes were dominant in the ex vivo response.

In TCRdb, the reads were re-called with MiXCR into one record per CDR3 protein. The table includes some 920,000 distinct CDR3 sequences, around 30% detected once. The V segment lost 5 bases and the J segment 1 base; nucleotides outside the gene matches: 7. The CDR3 is 16 amino acids. The germline V gene has CDR1 MNHEY and CDR2 SMNVEV (reference sequence). The V and J genes are TRBV27 and TRBJ2-2; 7 bases agree with TRBD1. The sequencing used cultured CD8+ T cells from PBMCs, collected from culture after CMV antigen stimulation. This TCR was recovered from a human donor in good health (CMV status not recorded). Some clones in this sample may be carry-over from other donors' samples. The CDR3 region is CASSPFGQVNTGELFF. The CDR3, as DNA: TGTGCCAGCAGTCCTTTCGGACAGGTGAACACCGGGGAGCTGTTTTTT.